The clone carrying this TCR beta chain was seen repeatedly, ten times or more. Its antigen is unidentified. Germline assignment: CDR1 SGDLS and CDR2 YYNGEE. The CDR3 extends over 15 amino acids. Trimming removed 0 bases from V and 4 bases from J; junction bases left unmatched: 5. The sample comes from a study of blood T cells in healthy people across ages. Findings and limits, study-wide: Calculation of diversity from one million T cells yielded estimates considered to be underestimates.

The authors ran a second PCR of about 7 to 12 cycles using a sample-barcoded 5' primer and a J-beta primer mix. Via MiXCR, TCRdb re-called the 5' RACE reads, giving one row per CDR3 protein. Seen here are approximately 730,000 distinct CDR3 sequences, approximately 53% observed once, and the top ten hold approximately 40%. The sequence derives from a man aged 80 or over in good health. The V gene is TRBV9, the J gene TRBJ2-7; 9 bases match TRBD1. The specimen sequenced was blood. In DNA, the CDR3 is TGTGCCAGCAGCGTAGGACAGGGGGTGGGTTACGAGCAGTACTTC. Encoded protein: CASSVGQGVGYEQYF.